The 6 T cell receptor beta chains in this list originate from one sample, sequenced in a study of blood T cells in healthy people across ages. A second about 7 to 11 cycle PCR used barcoded and J-beta primers. TCRdb reanalysed the 5' RACE reads using MiXCR and keeps one entry per CDR3 protein. The profile shows around 1.5 million distinct CDR3 sequences, 59% of them singletons. Sequences were obtained from blood. The receptors here all came from a man younger than 30 in good health.

The CDR3 nucleotides are TGCAGCGGATCAGTCGGGGATACGCAGTATTTT. Its protein is CSGSVGDTQYF. This sequence joins TRBV29-1 and TRBJ2-3; D uncertain. Germline CDR1 reads SQVTM; CDR2 reads ANQGSEA. CDR3 length: 11 residues. V was trimmed by 7 bases and J by 6 bases, leaving 11 bases between them.

This sequence joins TRBV11-2 and TRBJ2-5; D perhaps matches TRBD2 (5 bases). In germline, CDR1 is SGHAT, CDR2 FQNNGV. The CDR3 runs 12 residues. V dropped 3 bases and J dropped 10 bases, with 12 bases sitting between them. CDR3 DNA sequence: TGTGCCAGCAGCTTTCCAGGCGGACTCCAGTACTTC. Its translation is CASSFPGGLQYF. Supplemented by reference TRBV11-2 and TRBJ2-5, the full variable domain reads EAGVAQSPRYKIIEKRQSVAFWCNPISGHATLYWYQQILGQGPKLLIQFQNNGVVDDSQLPKDRFSAERLKGVDSTLKIQPAKLEDSAVYLCASSFPGGLQYFGPGTRLLVL.

This clonotype was counted only a few times. The CDR3 here is CASSQGAGRAYEQYF. Written as DNA, the CDR3 is TGCGCCAGCAGCCAAGGGGCAGGGCGAGCCTACGAGCAGTACTTC. The chain uses TRBV4-3 and TRBJ2-7, with D tentatively TRBD1 (5 bases). V gave up 1 base and J gave up 2 bases, with 12 bases separating them. The CDR3 sequence is 15 residues long. Germline CDR1 is LGHNA and CDR2 is YSLEER.

Turning to this clonotype: One junction end does not reproduce the germline sequence, and a read error may be involved. The chain has TRBV4-1 and TRBJ2-3; tentatively, D is TRBD2 (6 bases). Germline V gene sequence: CDR1 MGHRA, CDR2 YSYEKL. CDR3 length: 14 residues. The CDR3, as DNA: TGCGCCAGCAGCCAGGTCCCCGGGAGAGATCCGCAGTATTTT. This translates into CASSQVPGRDPQYF.

The chain uses TRBV7-9 and TRBJ2-5; D may be TRBD1 (6 bases). The germline V gene has CDR1 SEHNR and CDR2 FQNEAQ (reference sequence). The CDR3 loop spans 17 amino acids. Deletions cut 1 base from V and 2 bases from J, with 17 bases between. Here the CDR3 DNA reads TGTGCCAGCAGCTTAGAGTTGGTGGGACAACGTCAAGAGACCCAGTACTTC. Translated, it gives CASSLELVGQRQETQYF.

This clonotype was seen at least ten times. J is TRBJ2-5 and V is TRBV20-1; TRBD2 matches 7 bases. CDR3 length equals 13 residues. Germline V gives CDR1 DFQATT, CDR2 SNEGSKA (reference sequence). J gave up 5 bases and V 1 base, and 4 bases lay outside the gene matches. The CDR3 region has the DNA TGCAGTGCTAGAGTCGGGGGGAGGGAGACCCAGTACTTC. Its protein is CSARVGGRETQYF.